These T cell receptor beta chains were read from a single sample in a study of blood T cells in healthy people across ages. TCRdb fed the 5' RACE reads into MiXCR, producing one record per CDR3 protein. The sample includes some 560,000 distinct CDR3 sequences, around a quarter of them seen just once. These data were likewise used in another study, on T cells of mothers and their children.

The sample consisted of blood. These receptor sequences come from a boy younger than 10 in good health. The CDR3 runs from the conserved cysteine through the conserved F or W. D genes are given only for firm matches. Expanded clones are given a class, and other clones once, few, many or no size at all.

V gene,clone size,D gene,J gene,CDR3 protein,CDR3 DNA
TRBV24-1,-,TRBD1,TRBJ2-5,CATSDGDRGETQYF,TGTGCCACCAGTGACGGCGACAGGGGAGAGACCCAGTACTTC
TRBV29-1,-,-,TRBJ1-3,CSAIKGTGNTIYF,TGCAGCGCGATCAAGGGAACTGGAAACACCATATATTTT
TRBV20-1,-,-,TRBJ1-1,CSARGGWTDEAFF,TGCAGTGCTAGGGGGGGGTGGACAGATGAAGCTTTCTTT
TRBV20-1,-,TRBD1,TRBJ1-1,CSARVWDSEAFF,TGCAGTGCTAGAGTTTGGGACAGTGAAGCTTTCTTT
TRBV5-1,-,-,TRBJ2-3,CASSPPADTDTQYF,TGCGCCAGCAGCCCACCAGCCGACACAGATACGCAGTATTTT
TRBV29-1,-,-,TRBJ1-2,CSAQHNYGYTF,TGCAGCGCTCAGCATAACTATGGCTACACCTTC
TRBV2,few,TRBD2,TRBJ2-2,CASSWTSGRDTGELFF,TGTGCCAGCAGCTGGACTAGCGGGAGGGACACCGGGGAGCTGTTTTTT
TRBV5-1,-,TRBD1,TRBJ2-5,CASSLGGQGSETQYF,TGCGCCAGCAGCTTGGGAGGACAGGGATCAGAGACCCAGTACTTC
TRBV10-3,few,-,TRBJ1-2,CAISEQGDYGYTF,TGTGCCATCAGTGAGCAAGGTGACTATGGCTACACCTTC
TRBV12-3/TRBV12-4,few,-,TRBJ2-7,CASSFGHARYEQYF,TGTGCCAGCAGTTTTGGGCACGCCCGCTACGAGCAGTACTTC
TRBV5-1,few,TRBD1,TRBJ2-5,CASSFSPGQGTFF,TGCGCCAGCAGCTTCTCACCGGGACAGGGGACGTTCTTC
TRBV12-5,-,-,TRBJ2-1,CASGGGAYNEQFF,TGTGCTAGTGGCGGGGGAGCCTACAATGAGCAGTTCTTC
TRBV6-5,-,-,TRBJ1-4,CASSYSLWGEKLFF,TGTGCCAGCAGTTACTCGCTATGGGGGGAAAAACTGTTTTTT
TRBV27,few,-,TRBJ2-6,CASSAPASGANVLTF,TGTGCCAGCAGTGCCCCAGCCTCCGGGGCCAACGTCCTGACTTTC
TRBV5-1,few,TRBD2,TRBJ2-5,CASSFSAGVQETQYF,TGCGCCAGCAGCTTTTCTGCGGGGGTCCAAGAGACCCAGTACTTC
TRBV7-2,many,TRBD2,TRBJ2-7,CASSLGSGRISEQYF,TGTGCCAGCAGCTTAGGTAGCGGGAGAATAAGCGAGCAGTACTTC
TRBV10-2,many,-,TRBJ2-7,CASSGTSGAYEQYF,TGCGCCAGCAGTGGTACAAGCGGAGCCTACGAGCAGTACTTC
TRBV7-2,-,TRBD2,TRBJ2-7,CASSLGGLAGEEQYF,TGTGCCAGCAGCTTAGGCGGACTAGCGGGAGAAGAGCAGTACTTC
TRBV15,-,-,TRBJ2-3,CATRNSAIGTDTQYF,TGTGCCACCAGAAATAGCGCAATCGGCACAGATACGCAGTATTTT
TRBV6-5,-,-,TRBJ2-5,CASSYRLGGGETQYF,TGTGCCAGCAGTTACCGGTTGGGGGGCGGAGAGACCCAGTACTTC
TRBV15,-,TRBD2,TRBJ2-5,CATSREGLATGTQYF,TGTGCCACCAGCAGGGAAGGACTAGCAACAGGGACCCAGTACTTC
TRBV9,few,TRBD2,TRBJ2-4,CASSVASGGGNIQYF,TGTGCCAGCAGCGTAGCTAGCGGGGGTGGGAACATTCAGTACTTC
TRBV3-1,-,-,TRBJ2-2,CASSQGKRRELFF,TGTGCCAGCAGCCAAGGAAAGCGAAGGGAGCTGTTTTTT
TRBV7-9,-,-,TRBJ2-6,CASGQRGANVLTF,TGTGCCAGCGGCCAGAGGGGGGCCAACGTCCTGACTTTC
TRBV29-1,few,-,TRBJ2-7,CSVEELDREQYF,TGCAGCGTTGAAGAACTCGATAGGGAGCAGTACTTC
TRBV29-1,-,-,TRBJ2-1,CSVDQGYNEQFF,TGCAGCGTTGATCAGGGTTACAATGAGCAGTTCTTC
TRBV29-1,-,TRBD2,TRBJ2-1,CSVVLSGRFNEQFF,TGCAGCGTTGTACTGAGCGGGAGGTTCAATGAGCAGTTCTTC
TRBV6-5,few,TRBD2,TRBJ2-3,CASSSLAGGHADTQYF,TGTGCCAGCAGTTCCCTAGCGGGGGGGCATGCAGATACGCAGTATTTT
TRBV3-1,few,TRBD2,TRBJ2-1,CASSHQPPLAGSYNEQFF,TGTGCCAGCAGCCATCAACCTCCTCTAGCGGGATCATACAATGAGCAGTTCTTC
TRBV29-1,-,-,TRBJ2-5,CSVSRRPQETQYF,TGCAGCGTTTCCCGACGGCCCCAAGAGACCCAGTACTTC
TRBV6-5,-,-,TRBJ1-4,CASSSDGTNEKLFF,TGTGCCAGCAGTTCTGACGGGACTAATGAAAAACTGTTTTTT
TRBV6-2/TRBV6-3,few,TRBD1,TRBJ2-1,CASRSIRQGAYNEQFF,TGTGCCAGCAGGTCAATCCGACAGGGGGCCTACAATGAGCAGTTCTTC
TRBV2,-,-,TRBJ2-4,CASSDREGKNIQYF,TGTGCCAGCAGTGACCGTGAGGGAAAAAACATTCAGTACTTC
TRBV7-3,-,TRBD1,TRBJ2-7,CASSLGPGQLYEQYF,TGTGCCAGCAGCTTAGGCCCGGGACAGTTGTACGAGCAGTACTTC
TRBV11-2,few,-,TRBJ2-1,CASSSGRAEQFF,TGTGCCAGCAGCTCAGGGCGAGCTGAGCAGTTCTTC
TRBV9,-,-,TRBJ2-6,CASSPQTVAGANVLTF,TGTGCCAGCAGCCCTCAAACAGTGGCTGGGGCCAACGTCCTGACTTTC
TRBV2,-,TRBD1,TRBJ2-2,CASRLAGTGGTGELFF,TGTGCCAGCAGGCTCGCCGGGACAGGGGGCACCGGGGAGCTGTTTTTT
TRBV7-9,few,TRBD1,TRBJ2-3,CASSLGTGDPADTQYF,TGTGCCAGCAGCTTAGGGACAGGGGACCCCGCGGATACGCAGTATTTT
TRBV27,few,-,TRBJ2-5,CASSTTPETQYF,TGTGCCAGCAGTACAACACCAGAGACCCAGTACTTC
TRBV5-1,-,-,TRBJ2-5,CANSLDSGPQETQYF,TGCGCCAACAGCTTGGATTCCGGACCTCAAGAGACCCAGTACTTC
TRBV18,-,TRBD2,TRBJ2-1,CASSAVAGFYNEQFF,TGTGCCAGCTCCGCCGTAGCGGGGTTCTACAATGAGCAGTTCTTC
TRBV25-1,once,-,TRBJ1-2,CASSEQGTANYGYTF,TGTGCCAGCAGTGAACAGGGGACCGCTAACTATGGCTACACCTTC
TRBV9,-,-,TRBJ2-7,CASSVDLLSEQYF,TGTGCCAGCAGCGTAGACCTGTTAAGCGAGCAGTACTTC
TRBV27,many,-,TRBJ2-7,CASSLAQGNWYEQYF,TGTGCCAGCAGTTTGGCGCAGGGTAATTGGTACGAGCAGTACTTC
TRBV3-1,few,TRBD1,TRBJ2-7,CASSQGTGGPYEQYF,TGTGCCAGCAGCCAAGGGACAGGGGGCCCCTACGAGCAGTACTTC
TRBV7-9,few,-,TRBJ2-1,CASSPTRGFGNEQFF,TGTGCCAGCAGCCCTACGAGGGGGTTTGGCAATGAGCAGTTCTTC
TRBV6-2/TRBV6-3,few,-,TRBJ2-2,CASSYTANTGELFF,TGTGCCAGCAGTTACACAGCGAACACCGGGGAGCTGTTTTTT
TRBV7-9,many,TRBD1,TRBJ2-7,CASSLGSGGSEQYF,TGTGCCAGCAGCTTGGGGTCAGGGGGCTCCGAGCAGTACTTC
TRBV20-1,-,TRBD2,TRBJ2-1,CSAREVYGGSGYNEQFF,TGCAGTGCTAGAGAAGTGTATGGCGGGAGTGGATACAATGAGCAGTTCTTC
TRBV10-3,-,TRBD2,TRBJ2-5,CAISGTSWETQYF,TGTGCCATCAGTGGGACTAGTTGGGAGACCCAGTACTTC
TRBV5-6,few,-,TRBJ1-2,CASSSGPGTYGYTF,TGTGCCAGCAGCTCAGGTCCGGGAACTTATGGCTACACCTTC
TRBV12-3/TRBV12-4,-,-,TRBJ2-7,CASTGTPKTYEQYF,TGTGCCAGCACCGGGACTCCCAAAACCTACGAGCAGTACTTC
TRBV5-1,-,TRBD1,TRBJ2-5,CASSLMGQGPAGEQYF,TGCGCCAGCAGCTTGATGGGACAGGGTCCGGCGGGGGAGCAGTACTTC
TRBV5-1,once,TRBD2,TRBJ2-5,CASSFPSRGGAHQETQYF,TGCGCCAGCAGCTTCCCCTCTCGCGGGGGGGCGCACCAAGAGACCCAGTACTTC
TRBV11-2,few,-,TRBJ2-1,CASSPLGGSGEQFF,TGTGCCAGCAGCCCCCTCGGTGGGAGTGGAGAGCAGTTCTTC